These 4 T cell receptor beta chains came from one sample sequenced in a study of blood T cell repertoires in COVID-19. The method was immunoSEQ multiplex PCR; TCRdb's version includes in-frame clones alone and lacks a portion of them. This table has a few hundred thousand clones, about four fifths appearing once. Sample: peripheral blood. The receptors derive from a young woman with acute or convalescent COVID-19.

The chain couples TRBV24-1 to TRBJ2-1, with 7 bases matching TRBD1. J was trimmed by 4 bases and V by 1 base; bases with no gene match: 6. This CDR3 spans 16 amino acids. From germline, CDR1 is KGHDR and CDR2 SFDVKD. The CDR3: CATSDFRDSLYNEQFF. The CDR3 DNA follows: TGTGCCACCAGTGATTTCCGGGACAGCCTTTACAATGAGCAGTTCTTC.

The chain links TRBV2 to TRBJ1-2; D gene uncertain. The CDR3 spans 14 residues. CDR1 is SNHLY and CDR2 is FYNNEI in the germline V gene. V shed 1 base and J shed 3 bases, with 9 bases lying between them. The CDR3 loop reads CASSEGQSYYGYTF. The CDR3, as DNA: TGTGCCAGCAGTGAAGGTCAGTCCTACTATGGCTACACCTTC.

The chain couples TRBV19 to TRBJ2-1, with a possible D match to TRBD2 (6 bases). CDR3 size: 15 residues. Trimming shortened V by 2 bases and J by 3 bases, and 11 bases separated the two germline ends. Germline CDR1 reads LNHDA; CDR2 reads SQIVND (reference sequence). The CDR3 DNA sequence: TGTGCCAGTAGTATACGGGGGAGGCTCTACAATGAGCAGTTCTTC. Translated, it gives CASSIRGRLYNEQFF.

The chain couples TRBV7-2 to TRBJ1-1; the match to TRBD1 covers 8 bases. CDR3 length: 14 residues. Germline V gene lookup returns CDR1 SGHTA and CDR2 FQGNSA. V was clipped by 6 bases and J by 1 base; unmatched bases: 4. CDR3 bases: TGTGCCAGCAGGGGGACAGGACCGAACACTGAAGCTTTCTTT. Translating gives CASRGTGPNTEAFF. The variable domain in full, with the rest retrieved from reference TRBV7-2 and TRBJ1-1, is GAGVSQSPSNKVTEKGKDVELRCDPISGHTALYWYRQSLGQGLEFLIYFQGNSAPDKSGLPSDRFSAERTGGSVSTLTIQRTQQEDSAVYLCASRGTGPNTEAFFGQGTRLTVV.